Shown below are 22 T cell receptor beta chains from a single sample sequenced in a study of cytomegalovirus exposure and HLA in healthy donors. The PCR contained 60 Vbeta and 13 Jbeta primers. Some clones are missing from TCRdb's copy, which holds only in-frame ones; the method was immunoSEQ multiplex PCR. The table lists roughly 220,000 clones, 80% to 90% of them singletons, with roughly 3.1% in the top ten. Sequenced: PBMCs. Every receptor here comes from a man aged 25-45 years in good health and CMV-seronegative.

The gene calls are TRBV7-2 and TRBJ2-3; TRBD2 matches at 8 bases. V lost 1 base, J lost 4 bases, and 1 base stayed unmatched. The CDR3 has 14 residues. The V gene's germline CDR1 is SGHTA and CDR2 FQGNSA. Here the CDR3 reads CASSLDGGADTQYF. CDR3 DNA: TGTGCCAGCAGCTTAGACGGGGGGGCAGATACGCAGTATTTT.

The chain combines TRBV9 with TRBJ1-2, with 7 bases lining up with TRBD1. V gave up 0 bases and J gave up 6 bases; unmatched junction bases: 5. Germline V lookup: CDR1 SGDLS, CDR2 YYNGEE. The CDR3 extends over 14 amino acids. CDR3 bases: TGTGCCAGCAGCGTAGCTGACAGGGCGGATGGCTACACCTTC. Residues: CASSVADRADGYTF.

The chain joins TRBV7-8 to TRBJ1-3; no clear D gene. The CDR3 totals 13 residues. CDR1 is SGHVS and CDR2 is FQNEAQ in the germline V gene. V lost 2 bases and J lost 7, with 9 bases in between. CDR3 amino acids: CASSLRGFNTIYF. CDR3 bases: TGTGCCAGCAGCTTACGAGGGTTCAACACCATATATTTT.

V is TRBV4-1 and J is TRBJ1-1; D is undetermined. The germline V gene encodes CDR1 MGHRA and CDR2 YSYEKL. This CDR3 contains 15 residues. V was pared by 2 bases and J by 1 base, with 11 bases between. The CDR3 region is CASSQYGRGNTEAFF. In DNA, the CDR3 is TGCGCCAGCAGCCAATACGGTCGGGGGAACACTGAAGCTTTCTTT.

The V gene is TRBV6-1, the J gene TRBJ1-6; D possibly corresponds to TRBD1 (6 bases). This CDR3 has 15 amino acids. Germline-derived CDR1 and CDR2 are MNHNS and SASEGT. The ends were cut back, 8 bases at V and 4 bases at J, with 15 bases in the middle. The DNA of the CDR3 is TGTGCCAGCCGATCATTGGGACATTATAATTCACCCCTCCACTTT. Translation gives CASRSLGHYNSPLHF.

The V and J genes are TRBV7-9 and TRBJ2-3; 10 positions match TRBD2. Germline V gene sequence: CDR1 SEHNR, CDR2 FQNEAQ (reference sequence). The CDR3 runs to 15 residues. The ends lost 3 bases at V and 0 bases at J; junction bases unmatched: 0. CDR3 sequence (DNA): TGTGCCAGCAGCTTGACTAGCGGGAGCACAGATACGCAGTATTTT. It translates to CASSLTSGSTDTQYF. Complete variable domain (other parts from reference TRBV7-9 and TRBJ2-3): DTGVSQNPRHKITKRGQNVTFRCDPISEHNRLYWYRQTLGQGPEFLTYFQNEAQLEKSRLLSDRFSAERPKGSFSTLEIQRTEQGDSAMYLCASSLTSGSTDTQYFGPGTRLTVL.

CDR3 nucleotide sequence: TGCGCCAGCAGCCAAGAAGGAATCGCCAGGGGGCGGTTAAGCTCTGGAAACACCATATATTTT. Amino acid sequence: CASSQEGIARGRLSSGNTIYF. The chain links TRBV4-3 to TRBJ1-3; 8 nucleotides align to TRBD1. CDR1 LGHNA and CDR2 YSLEER come from the germline V gene. J lost 0 bases, V lost 0 bases, and 16 bases had no gene match. The CDR3 sequence is 21 residues long.

The V call is TRBV19, the J call TRBJ2-3, with 7 bases lining up with TRBD2. Losses at the gene ends were 1 base for V and 1 base for J; bases not matched to a gene: 5. This CDR3 has 16 amino acids. Looked up from germline, CDR1 is LNHDA and CDR2 is SQIVND (reference sequence). CDR3 DNA sequence: TGTGCCAGTAGTATAGGAGGCGGGGGAGGCACAGATACGCAGTATTTT. This translates into CASSIGGGGGTDTQYF.

As concerns this clone: This specimen includes other DNA sequences encoding the same CDR3. The V gene is TRBV29-1, the J gene TRBJ1-2, with D maybe TRBD1 (5 bases). Germline V gene lookup returns CDR1 SQVTM and CDR2 ANQGSEA. Trimming stripped 7 bases from V and 6 bases from J, with 15 bases between. This CDR3 comprises 12 residues. The CDR3 region is CSALTGLNGYTF. The CDR3 DNA is TGCAGCGCCCTAACAGGTTTGAATGGCTACACCTTC.

The V gene is TRBV2, the J gene TRBJ1-3; the D gene is possibly TRBD1 (6 bases). This CDR3 has 17 amino acids. The germline CDR1 and CDR2 sequences are SNHLY and FYNNEI. Between the trimmed V and J ends, which lost 0 bases and 2 bases, there was a span of 14 bases. CDR3 loop: CASSEALGALPGNTIYF. CDR3 DNA: TGTGCCAGCAGTGAAGCTTTGGGGGCCCTCCCTGGAAACACCATATATTTT.

The V gene is TRBV5-6, the J gene TRBJ1-2; D possibly corresponds to TRBD1 (6 bases). CDR1 is SGHDT and CDR2 is YYEEEE in the germline V gene. V shed 4 bases and J shed 5 bases, with 21 bases lying between them. The CDR3 contains 16 residues. The CDR3 region is CASSTDRFREGYGYTF. CDR3 coding DNA: TGTGCCAGCAGCACCGACAGGTTCAGGGAGGGATATGGCTACACCTTC.

Here the CDR3 reads CASSGTSDGYTF. The CDR3 DNA reads TGTGCCAGCAGTGGGACTTCCGATGGCTACACCTTC. The gene calls are TRBV28 and TRBJ1-2, with a tentative D call TRBD1 (5 bases). Trimming removed 5 bases at V and 6 bases at J, with 10 bases between. Germline values: CDR1 MDHEN, CDR2 SYDVKM. The CDR3 covers 12 residues.

This chain connects TRBV18 to TRBJ1-2; D is possibly TRBD1 (5 bases). Germline lookup yields CDR1 KGHSH and CDR2 LQKENI. The CDR3 has 13 amino acids. The ends were cut back, 6 bases at V and 7 bases at J, with 15 bases in the middle. The CDR3 is CASSLSRVIGYTF. Written as DNA, the CDR3 is TGTGCCAGCTCCCTAAGCAGGGTTATTGGCTACACCTTC.

This chain joins TRBV29-1 and TRBJ1-2; 8 bases align to TRBD1. The germline V gene has CDR1 SQVTM and CDR2 ANQGSEA. This CDR3 contains 12 residues. The V and J ends lost 7 bases and 4 bases, in that order; junction bases with no gene match: 5. The CDR3, as DNA: TGCAGCGCAGGACAGGGAGGCTATGGCTACACCTTC. Amino acids: CSAGQGGYGYTF.

This clone showed up just once. The CDR3 DNA follows: TGTGCCAGCAGCTTGGCCGGAGGGACGGACTATGGCTACACCTTC. This codes for CASSLAGGTDYGYTF. This chain joins TRBV5-4 and TRBJ1-2; possibly TRBD1 for D (5 bases). From germline, CDR1 is SGHNT and CDR2 YYREEE (reference sequence). Trimming took off 0 bases at V and 3 bases at J, with 12 bases between the two ends. The CDR3 is 15 amino acids.

V is TRBV29-1 and J is TRBJ2-5; perhaps TRBD2 as D (6 bases). CDR1 SQVTM and CDR2 ANQGSEA come from the germline V gene. V lost 7 bases to trimming and J lost 5 bases, with 23 bases between them. CDR3 length: 15 amino acids. DNA for the CDR3: TGCAGCGCCACCCAGGAGGGGCGAATCGGCGAGACCCAGTACTTC. As protein: CSATQEGRIGETQYF.

The V and J genes are TRBV5-4 and TRBJ2-5, with D possibly being TRBD1 (6 bases). Germline V gene sequence: CDR1 SGHNT, CDR2 YYREEE (reference sequence). Trimming removed 4 bases at V and 9 bases at J, with 19 bases between. The CDR3 is made up of 14 amino acids. The CDR3 region is CASSGPGARSPQYF. The CDR3 nucleotides are TGTGCCAGCAGCGGGCCAGGGGCGCGGTCTCCCCAGTACTTC.

The chain uses TRBV10-1 and TRBJ2-1; weak D call: TRBD2 (5 bases). This CDR3 is built from 13 residues. Trimming left V 2 bases short and J 8 bases short, with 10 bases between. From germline, CDR1 is WNHNN and CDR2 SYGVQD (reference sequence). The CDR3 nucleotides are TGCGCCAGCAGTGAGCGAGGGTCGGATGAGCAGTTCTTC. Translating it yields CASSERGSDEQFF.

The chain uses TRBV6-5 and TRBJ2-5, with TRBD1 identical over 8 bases. The J call may be mistaken, given a closer DNA end match to TRBJ2-7. CDR3 size: 14 residues. Germline V gene data show CDR1 as MNHEY and CDR2 as SVGAGI. The CDR3 DNA reads TGTGCCAGCAGTCGACAGGGGCGGTTGGACGAGCAGTACTTC. It yields the protein CASSRQGRLDEQYF.

The rearrangement joins TRBV7-2 to TRBJ2-5; TRBD2 aligns across 12 bases. The J segment lost 2 bases and the V segment lost 4 bases, leaving 8 bases of the junction unmatched. The germline CDR1 and CDR2 sequences are SGHTA and FQGNSA. This CDR3 is built from 17 residues. Here the CDR3 DNA reads TGTGCCAGCAGCTGGGCCTTACTAGCGGGGGGTCAAGAGACCCAGTACTTC. It encodes CASSWALLAGGQETQYF.

This clone was seen a handful of times. The V gene is TRBV27, the J gene TRBJ2-7, with D hard to call. CDR3 length: 12 residues. Looked up from germline, CDR1 is MNHEY and CDR2 is SMNVEV (reference sequence). Trimming removed 3 bases from V and 3 bases from J, with 6 bases in between. The CDR3 protein is CASSFPYYEQYF. The CDR3, as DNA: TGTGCCAGCAGTTTCCCCTACTACGAGCAGTACTTC.

In this sample, this clone turned up a few times. The chain uses TRBV19 and TRBJ1-1; 8 bases agree with TRBD1. The germline gives CDR1 LNHDA, CDR2 SQIVND (reference sequence). Trimming removed 5 bases from V and 3 bases from J; junction bases left unmatched: 8. CDR3 size: 15 residues. The chain's CDR3 is CASSPRGQVDTEAFF. The CDR3 nucleotides are TGTGCCAGTAGTCCCAGGGGGCAAGTTGACACTGAAGCTTTCTTT.